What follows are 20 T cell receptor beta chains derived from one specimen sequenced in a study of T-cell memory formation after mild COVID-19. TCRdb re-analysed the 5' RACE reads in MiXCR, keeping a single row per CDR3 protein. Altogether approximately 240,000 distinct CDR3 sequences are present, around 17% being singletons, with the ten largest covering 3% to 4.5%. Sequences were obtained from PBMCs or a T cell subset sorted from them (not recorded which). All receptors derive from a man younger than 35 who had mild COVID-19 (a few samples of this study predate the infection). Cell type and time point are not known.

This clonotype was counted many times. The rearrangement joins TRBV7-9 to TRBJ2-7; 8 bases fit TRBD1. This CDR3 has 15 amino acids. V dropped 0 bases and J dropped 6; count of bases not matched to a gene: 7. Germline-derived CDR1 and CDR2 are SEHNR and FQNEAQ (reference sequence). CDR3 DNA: TGTGCCAGCAGCTTAGCAGGACAGGGAACCTCCGAGCAGTACTTC. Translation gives CASSLAGQGTSEQYF.

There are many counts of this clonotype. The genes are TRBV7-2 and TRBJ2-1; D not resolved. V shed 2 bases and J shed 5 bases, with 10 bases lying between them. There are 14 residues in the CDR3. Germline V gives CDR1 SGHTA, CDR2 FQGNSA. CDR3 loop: CASSLMPLDNEQFF. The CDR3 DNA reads TGTGCCAGCAGCTTAATGCCGCTTGACAATGAGCAGTTCTTC.

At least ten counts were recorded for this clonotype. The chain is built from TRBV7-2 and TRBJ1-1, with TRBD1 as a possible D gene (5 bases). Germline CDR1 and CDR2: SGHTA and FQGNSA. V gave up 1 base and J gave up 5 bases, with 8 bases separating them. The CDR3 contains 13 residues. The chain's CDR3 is CASSLEGRTEAFF. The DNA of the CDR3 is TGTGCCAGCAGCTTAGAGGGGAGGACTGAAGCTTTCTTT.

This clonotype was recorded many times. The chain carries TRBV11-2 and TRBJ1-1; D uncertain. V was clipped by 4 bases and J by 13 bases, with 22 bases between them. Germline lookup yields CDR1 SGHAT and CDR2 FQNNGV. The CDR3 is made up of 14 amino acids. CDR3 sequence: CASSSTTDLLDGFF. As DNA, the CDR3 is TGTGCCAGCAGCTCCACGACGGACCTCCTAGATGGTTTCTTT.

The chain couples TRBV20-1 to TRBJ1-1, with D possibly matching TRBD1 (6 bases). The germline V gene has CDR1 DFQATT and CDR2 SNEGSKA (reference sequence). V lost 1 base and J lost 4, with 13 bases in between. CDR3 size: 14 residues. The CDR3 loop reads CSARGRGAGTEAFF. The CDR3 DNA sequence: TGCAGTGCTAGAGGGAGGGGGGCCGGCACTGAAGCTTTCTTT.

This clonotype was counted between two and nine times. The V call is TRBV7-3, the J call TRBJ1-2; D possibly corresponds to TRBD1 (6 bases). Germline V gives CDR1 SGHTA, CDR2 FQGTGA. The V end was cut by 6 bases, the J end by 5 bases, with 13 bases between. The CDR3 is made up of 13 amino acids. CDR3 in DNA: TGTGCCAGCAGGGCCGGGACACTTTATGGCTACACCTTC. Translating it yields CASRAGTLYGYTF.

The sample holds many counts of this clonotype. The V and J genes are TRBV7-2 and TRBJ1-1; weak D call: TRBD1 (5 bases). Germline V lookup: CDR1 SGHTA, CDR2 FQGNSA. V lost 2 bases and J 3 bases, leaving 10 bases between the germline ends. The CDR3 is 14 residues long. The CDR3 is CASSLFGGDTEAFF. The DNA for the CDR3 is TGTGCCAGCAGCTTATTTGGGGGGGACACTGAAGCTTTCTTT. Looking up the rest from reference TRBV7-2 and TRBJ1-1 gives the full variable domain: GAGVSQSPSNKVTEKGKDVELRCDPISGHTALYWYRQSLGQGLEFLIYFQGNSAPDKSGLPSDRFSAERTGGSVSTLTIQRTQQEDSAVYLCASSLFGGDTEAFFGQGTRLTVV.

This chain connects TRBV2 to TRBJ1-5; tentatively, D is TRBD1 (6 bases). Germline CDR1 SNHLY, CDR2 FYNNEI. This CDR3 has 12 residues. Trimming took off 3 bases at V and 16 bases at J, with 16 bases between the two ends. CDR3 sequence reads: CASSDREPGTHF. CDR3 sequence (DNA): TGTGCCAGCAGTGACCGAGAGCCGGGGACACATTTT.

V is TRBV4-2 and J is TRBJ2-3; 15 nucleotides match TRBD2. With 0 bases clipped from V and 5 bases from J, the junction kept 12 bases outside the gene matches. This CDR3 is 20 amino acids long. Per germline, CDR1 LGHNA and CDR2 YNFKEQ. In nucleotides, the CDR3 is TGTGCCAGCAGCCAAGATCGTGGACTAGCGGGGGGGTTGTCACGAGATACGCAGTATTTT. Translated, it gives CASSQDRGLAGGLSRDTQYF.

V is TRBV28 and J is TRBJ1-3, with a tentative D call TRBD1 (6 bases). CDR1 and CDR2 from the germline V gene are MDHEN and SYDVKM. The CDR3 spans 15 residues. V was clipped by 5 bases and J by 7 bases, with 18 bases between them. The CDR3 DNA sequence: TGTGCCAGCAGTGTGGACAGAGGGAGGTACAACACCATATATTTT. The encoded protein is CASSVDRGRYNTIYF.

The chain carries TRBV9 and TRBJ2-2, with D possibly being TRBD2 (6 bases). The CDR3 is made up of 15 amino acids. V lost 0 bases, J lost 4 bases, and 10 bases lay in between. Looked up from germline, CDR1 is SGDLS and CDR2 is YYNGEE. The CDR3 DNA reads TGTGCCAGCAGCGTAGACACCGGGGGCACCGGGGAGCTGTTTTTT. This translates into CASSVDTGGTGELFF.

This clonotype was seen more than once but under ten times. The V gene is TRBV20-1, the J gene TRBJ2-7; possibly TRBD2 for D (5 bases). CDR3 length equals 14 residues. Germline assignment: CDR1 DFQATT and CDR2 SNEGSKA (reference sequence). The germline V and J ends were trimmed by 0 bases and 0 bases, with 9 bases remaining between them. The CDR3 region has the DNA TGCAGTGCTAGAGAGGTGGGGAGCTCCTACGAGCAGTACTTC. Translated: CSAREVGSSYEQYF.

CDR3 sequence: CASSYFRGEATQYF. CDR3 nucleotide sequence: TGTGCCAGCAGTTACTTCAGGGGCGAAGCGACCCAGTACTTC. This sequence joins TRBV6-2 or TRBV6-3 and TRBJ2-5; possibly TRBD1 for D (6 bases). Trimming removed 1 base from V and 7 bases from J, with 13 bases in between. The germline V gene has CDR1 MNHEY and CDR2 SVGEGT. CDR3 length equals 14 residues.

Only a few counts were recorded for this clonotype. CDR3 bases: TGTGCCAGCAGCCGATCAGGGGGCTTAATGGAATCACCCCTCCACTTT. Its translation is CASSRSGGLMESPLHF. The chain carries TRBV7-2 and TRBJ1-6; 8 bases match TRBD1. V lost 5 bases, J lost 10 bases, and 13 bases stayed unmatched. The CDR3 consists of 16 residues. Germline CDR1 and CDR2: SGHTA and FQGNSA.

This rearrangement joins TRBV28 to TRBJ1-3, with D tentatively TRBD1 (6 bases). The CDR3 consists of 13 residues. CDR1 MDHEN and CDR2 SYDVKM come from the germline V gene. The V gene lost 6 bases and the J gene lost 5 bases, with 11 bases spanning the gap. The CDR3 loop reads CASRSDRRNTIYF. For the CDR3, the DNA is TGTGCCAGCAGGTCGGACAGAAGAAACACCATATATTTT.

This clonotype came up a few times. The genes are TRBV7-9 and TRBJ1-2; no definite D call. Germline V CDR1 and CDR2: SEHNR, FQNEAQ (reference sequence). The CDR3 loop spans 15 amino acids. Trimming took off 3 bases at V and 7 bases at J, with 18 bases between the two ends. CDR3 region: CASSFVRQAPGGYTF. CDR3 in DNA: TGTGCCAGCAGCTTCGTGCGACAAGCACCAGGTGGCTACACCTTC. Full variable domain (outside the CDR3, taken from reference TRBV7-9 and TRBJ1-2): DTGVSQNPRHKITKRGQNVTFRCDPISEHNRLYWYRQTLGQGPEFLTYFQNEAQLEKSRLLSDRFSAERPKGSFSTLEIQRTEQGDSAMYLCASSFVRQAPGGYTFGSGTRLTVV.

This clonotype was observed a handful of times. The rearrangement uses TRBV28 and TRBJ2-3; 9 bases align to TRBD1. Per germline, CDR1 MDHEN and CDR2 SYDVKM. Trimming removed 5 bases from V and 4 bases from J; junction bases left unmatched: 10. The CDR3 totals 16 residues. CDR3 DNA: TGTGCCAGCAGTCCAGACCCGGGACAGGGCTCAGATACGCAGTATTTT. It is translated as CASSPDPGQGSDTQYF.

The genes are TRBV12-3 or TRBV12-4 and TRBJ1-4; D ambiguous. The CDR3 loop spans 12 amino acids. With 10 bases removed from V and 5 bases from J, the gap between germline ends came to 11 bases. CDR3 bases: TGTGCCACGGGCCGTCGGAATGAAAAACTGTTTTTT. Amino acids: CATGRRNEKLFF.

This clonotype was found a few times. The CDR3 DNA reads as TGTGCCAGCGGGACAGGGGCCGAGCAGTACGTC. Protein sequence: CASGTGAEQYV. The chain recombines TRBV3-1 with TRBJ2-7; 10 bases match TRBD1. The CDR3 has 11 amino acids. Germline assignment: CDR1 LGHDT and CDR2 YNNKEL (reference sequence). The junction had 1 base not matched to a gene; V was cut back by 8 bases and J by 6 bases.

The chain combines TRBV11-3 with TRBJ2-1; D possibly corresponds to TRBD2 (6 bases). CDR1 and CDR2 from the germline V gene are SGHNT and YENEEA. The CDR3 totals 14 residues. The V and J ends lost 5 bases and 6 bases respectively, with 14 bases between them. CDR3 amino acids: CASSRGGGANEQFF. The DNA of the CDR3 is TGTGCCAGCAGCCGGGGAGGCGGGGCCAATGAGCAGTTCTTC.